This T cell receptor beta chain is from a study of T cells after yellow fever vaccination (dated by TCRdb to about 2019). As for the study more broadly: Libraries from fractions with low cell numbers were prepared with the SMART-Seq v4 Ultra Low Input RNA kit. Bulk PBMC replicates and cell subsets were isolated from blood drawn at multiple timepoints before and after both primary and secondary immunization. To follow T-cell clones before and after both primary and booster YFV17D yellow fever vaccination, bulk TCR alpha and beta repertoires underwent longitudinal sequencing. Two healthy male donors made up the cohort, one aged 18 to 29 years and the other aged 30 to 40 years.

Including the terminal cysteine and phenylalanine, the CDR3 comprises 14 residues. The kept DNA is CDR3 alone, 42 bases in frame from the first base. The germline V gene encodes CDR1 SQVTM and CDR2 ANQGSEA. Trimming leaves V shorter by 5 bases and J shorter by 5 bases, with the junction holding 9 bases beyond the gene matches. Per the publication, the treatment or condition label means: live attenuated yellow fever vaccine strain. At each blood-draw timepoint, two biological replicates of bulk PBMCs were collected. PBMCs were isolated from peripheral blood using a standard Ficoll-Paque protocol. TriZol was used to extract RNA from bulk PBMCs, CD4 and CD8 fractions, and dextramer-positive and dextramer-negative fractions. Points on this clonotype: Its recognized antigen is unknown. No much larger clone exists at a distance of one base, and base qualities are not known.

TCR cDNA was synthesized by 5'RACE template switching, through which a universal primer site and unique molecular identifiers were introduced. Priming of cDNA synthesis was performed from both the TCR alpha and TCR beta constant segments. Libraries were amplified in two PCR steps, with sample barcodes and sequencing adapters added in the second step. Sequencing of libraries was done on Illumina HiSeq 2500 (2x100 bp) or NovaSeq (2x150 bp). Per the original workflow: MIGEC handled demultiplexing of reads and collapsing into UMI consensus sequences, while MiXCR performed V(D)J alignment. Vaccine-responding clonotypes were identified with edgeR using replicate PBMC samples, with FDR below 0.01 and a log2 fold change above 5 up to day 15 being required. CD4 or CD8 identity was assigned to each bulk clonotype according to whether the clonotype was present at higher abundance in the sequenced CD4 repertoire or the sequenced CD8 repertoire. Starting from the raw public reads, TCRdb applied fastp trimming at Q25, assembled clones with MiXCR and retained in-frame beta chains. A single entry per CDR3 protein holds the most common genes and DNA from its merged rows. The V and J calls were not made by the authors but by TCRdb's processing. The sample has more than 300,000 distinct CDR3 sequences on record, about 6.9% of them singletons. The top ten hold over 15% of the sample.

What the authors observed across the whole study: Most clones expanded after primary vaccination (96% of CD4 and about 85% of CD8) were re-detected after the booster, suggesting that broad memory maintenance occurred. A small fraction of clonotypes appeared in both the CD4 and CD8 compartments, likely as a result of convergent recombination. Because only two donors were included in the study, the extent to which the findings can be generalized is limited. The secondary T-cell response was found to be weaker but faster than the primary response, with a peak reached on day 5 rather than on day 15. Because abundant contaminating clonotypes from the bulk population could be contained in FACS-sorted repertoires, computational filtering was required.

Sequenced material: PBMCs, taken 45 days after the first yellow fever vaccination. The sequence was obtained from a man aged 18-30 years who received the YFV17D yellow fever vaccine. In this chain, TRBV29-1 is recombined with TRBJ2-1; TRBD1 matches 7 bases in the middle. The DNA sequence is as follows: TGCAGCGTTTCTAGACAGGGCGTAGACAATGAGCAGTTCTTC. It specifies CSVSRQGVDNEQFF.